Following are 30 T cell receptor beta chains from one sample sequenced in a study of T cells in women clearing cervical HPV infection (dated by TCRdb to the late 2010s). The library was built by means of the immunoSEQ multiplex PCR assay. The immuneACCESS repertoire file appears here via TCRdb, limited to in-frame rearrangements. These files lack a portion of the clones; in checked studies, under half of the deficit traces to unresolved V genes, and the cause of the others is not known. The sample's records list 36,000 or so clones. The ten most abundant clones make up 3.5% to 4.5% of the sample. The specimen sequenced was blood buffy coat. These receptors were collected from a woman aged 18 to 75 with a cervical HPV16 infection that either progressed to CIN3+ or cleared (not recorded which).

About this clone itself: The read comes to an end 3 residues before the CDR3 does, leaving the germline J gene to fill in the end. The rearrangement joins TRBV7-9 to TRBJ1-2; TRBD1 might be the D (6 bases). Trimming took off 1 base at V and 7 bases at J, with 10 bases between the two ends. Germline-derived CDR1 and CDR2 are SEHNR and FQNEAQ (reference sequence). The CDR3 loop spans 13 amino acids. The covered CDR3 bases are TGTGCCAGCAGCTTAGACAGGGCTTCTGGC. Protein sequence: CASSLDRASG. The full CDR3 reads CASSLDRASGYTF.

Details on this clone: Read coverage stops 3 residues before the CDR3 terminus; the germline J gene supplies the remainder. V and J are TRBV19 and TRBJ2-1, with 8 bases lining up with TRBD2. In germline, CDR1 is LNHDA, CDR2 SQIVND (reference sequence). This CDR3 contains 15 residues. The trim removed 2 bases at V and 5 bases at J, leaving 5 bases unmatched. The sequenced part of the CDR3 DNA is TGTGCCAGTAGTATAATGTGGGGACTAGACAATGAG. Protein product: CASSIMWGLDNE. The whole CDR3 sequence is CASSIMWGLDNEQFF.

A note on this clone: The CDR3 is cut off 3 residues early in the read; its end comes from the germline J gene. The chain combines TRBV6-4 with TRBJ2-3; TRBD2 matches at 9 bases. This CDR3 region has 15 residues. The J segment lost 1 base and the V segment lost 6 bases, leaving 5 bases of the junction unmatched. Germline V lookup: CDR1 MRHNA, CDR2 SNTAGT. The part of the CDR3 DNA that was read is TGTGCCAGCAGCGAAATAGCGGGGGGCACAGATACG. Translation gives CASSEIAGGTDT. The complete CDR3 reads CASSEIAGGTDTQYF.

As to this clone: Read sequence stops 3 residues before the CDR3 end, and the germline J gene provides the missing end. This sequence joins TRBV7-2 and TRBJ2-5; maybe TRBD2 (7 bases). CDR3 length: 15 residues. The V and J ends lost 6 bases and 5 bases respectively, with 19 bases between them. Germline lookup yields CDR1 SGHTA and CDR2 FQGNSA. The sequenced part of the CDR3 DNA is TGTGCCAGCAGTCCTGGGGGGGCCTTCGCTGAGACC. Protein sequence: CASSPGGAFAET. The whole CDR3 is CASSPGGAFAETQYF.

As regards this clone: The read falls 3 residues short of the CDR3 end, and the missing part is taken from the germline J gene. The rearrangement joins TRBV4-2 to TRBJ1-4, with 9 bases matching TRBD1. The CDR3 loop spans 16 amino acids. V lost 3 bases and J lost 1; bases outside the gene matches: 3. CDR1 LGHNA and CDR2 YNFKEQ come from the germline V gene. Incomplete CDR3 DNA: TGTGCCAGCAGCCAGGAGACAGGGGGAACTAATGAAAAA. The encoded protein is CASSQETGGTNEK. The CDR3 in full is CASSQETGGTNEKLFF.

As to this clone: Read sequence stops 3 residues before the CDR3 end, and the germline J gene provides the missing end. This chain connects TRBV10-3 to TRBJ1-3, with D perhaps matching TRBD1 (5 bases). This CDR3 region has 15 residues. Germline CDR1 is ENHRY and CDR2 is SYGVKD. V shed 2 bases and J shed 1 base, with 9 bases lying between them. The CDR3 bases that were read are TGTGCCATCAGTGAGGGGGCAGGGTCTGGAAACACC. It encodes CAISEGAGSGNT. In full, the CDR3 reads CAISEGAGSGNTIYF.

With regard to this clone: The read is 3 residues too short to cover the CDR3 end, so that end is filled in from the germline J gene. V usage is TRBV7-9 and J usage is TRBJ1-2; 9 positions match TRBD1. The length of the CDR3 is 14 residues. From germline, CDR1 is SEHNR and CDR2 FQNEAQ (reference sequence). CDR3 DNA, as far as it was read: TGTGCCAGCCGACCGGGGACAGGGTTAAATGAC. Amino acid sequence: CASRPGTGLND. The whole CDR3 protein reads CASRPGTGLNDYTF. Drawing the rest from reference TRBV7-9 and TRBJ1-2, the complete variable domain is DTGVSQNPRHKITKRGQNVTFRCDPISEHNRLYWYRQTLGQGPEFLTYFQNEAQLEKSRLLSDRFSAERPKGSFSTLEIQRTEQGDSAMYLCASRPGTGLNDYTFGSGTRLTVV.

The sequenced CDR3 bases are TGTGCCAGCAGTGAAGGTGGGACAGGGACGTTCTACGAG. It encodes CASSEGGTGTFYE. The whole CDR3 is CASSEGGTGTFYEQYF. The V gene is TRBV6-1, the J gene TRBJ2-7; 9 nucleotides align to TRBD1. The read ends 3 residues early relative to the CDR3; the germline J gene fills the gap. The CDR3 sequence is 16 residues long. CDR1 and CDR2 (germline): MNHNS, SASEGT. V trimming: 1 base; J trimming: 3 bases; junction bases outside the gene matches: 7.

Comments on this clone: The DNA ends 3 residues before the CDR3 does, and the rest of the CDR3 is filled in from the germline J gene. This rearrangement joins TRBV12-3 or TRBV12-4 to TRBJ1-4, with D perhaps matching TRBD1 (5 bases). This CDR3 comprises 13 residues. V lost 7 bases and J 8 bases, leaving 14 bases between the germline ends. The CDR3 loop is CASTLLPGEKLFF. The sequenced part of the CDR3 DNA is TGTGCCAGCACCCTTCTTCCAGGGGAAAAA.

With respect to this clone: The CDR3 goes on 3 residues after the read ends, and that part is filled in from the germline J gene. The chain has TRBV20-1 and TRBJ1-5; D unresolved. The CDR3 consists of 14 residues. The V gene's germline CDR1 is DFQATT and CDR2 SNEGSKA (reference sequence). Deletions cut 5 bases from V and 0 bases from J, with 11 bases between. Incomplete CDR3 DNA: TGCAGTGCTGGGCAGCATAATAGCAATCAGCCC. Amino acids: CSAGQHNSNQP. The CDR3 as a whole reads CSAGQHNSNQPQHF.

Points on this clone: The read falls 3 residues short of the CDR3 end, and the missing part is taken from the germline J gene. The chain couples TRBV19 to TRBJ1-5, with a weak D call TRBD1 (5 bases). The CDR3 sequence is 16 residues long. Trimming stripped 1 base from V and 3 bases from J, with 13 bases between. Germline CDR1 and CDR2: LNHDA and SQIVND (reference sequence). CDR3 sequence: CASSIGLPGLNQPQHF. Incomplete CDR3 DNA: TGTGCCAGTAGTATAGGTCTCCCAGGGCTCAATCAGCCC.

A note on this clone: The read ends 3 residues shy of where the CDR3 ends; the end is completed using the germline J gene. The chain combines TRBV20-1 with TRBJ1-1, with D tentatively TRBD1 (6 bases). V was shortened by 0 bases and J by 1 base, with 18 bases between the two germline ends. The CDR3 spans 17 residues. Germline V gene lookup returns CDR1 DFQATT and CDR2 SNEGSKA (reference sequence). CDR3 region: CSARDHTSGQTNTEAFF. The sequenced CDR3 bases are TGCAGTGCTAGAGACCACACCTCAGGACAGACGAACACTGAA.

Points on this clone: The DNA ends 3 residues before the CDR3 does, and the rest of the CDR3 is filled in from the germline J gene. The V call is TRBV5-4, the J call TRBJ1-2; a possible D gene is TRBD1 (6 bases). Looked up from germline, CDR1 is SGHNT and CDR2 is YYREEE (reference sequence). There are 15 residues in the CDR3. Incomplete CDR3 DNA: TGTGCCAGCAGCCCTGACAGGCTCAAAGATGAAGGC. The encoded protein is CASSPDRLKDEG. The CDR3, in full, reads CASSPDRLKDEGYTF.

About this clone itself: The read ends 3 residues before the CDR3 terminus; that terminus is restored from the germline J gene. This chain uses TRBV15 with TRBJ2-3, with D possibly being TRBD1 (6 bases). Germline CDR1 LNHNV, CDR2 YYDKDF (reference sequence). Trimming removed 5 bases at V and 7 bases at J, with 19 bases between. The CDR3 covers 15 residues. The CDR3 region is CATSPPGRGGNTQYF. Incomplete CDR3 DNA: TGTGCCACCAGCCCGCCCGGACGAGGGGGAAATACG. Full variable domain (missing parts from reference TRBV15 and TRBJ2-3): DAMVIQNPRYQVTQFGKPVTLSCSQTLNHNVMYWYQQKSSQAPKLLFHYYDKDFNNEADTPDNFQSRRPNTSFCFLDIRSPGLGDTAMYLCATSPPGRGGNTQYFGPGTRLTVL.

Concerning this clone itself: The sequenced fragment ends 3 residues before the CDR3 boundary, so the rest is inferred from the germline J gene. The chain employs TRBV20-1 and TRBJ2-7, with 10 bases identical to TRBD1. This CDR3 contains 16 residues. Unmatched junction bases numbered 10, after V lost 0 bases and J lost 5 bases. Per germline, CDR1 DFQATT and CDR2 SNEGSKA (reference sequence). The CDR3 bases that were read are TGCAGTGCTAGAGATTTGGGGACAGGGGCATGGGACGAG. Its translation is CSARDLGTGAWDE. The whole CDR3 is CSARDLGTGAWDEQYF.

As concerns this clone: The CDR3 goes on 3 residues after the read ends, and that part is filled in from the germline J gene. The V call is TRBV29-1, the J call TRBJ1-3; 9 bases are shared with TRBD1. Germline V gene lookup returns CDR1 SQVTM and CDR2 ANQGSEA. Trimming removed 6 bases from V and 2 bases from J; junction bases left unmatched: 5. There are 14 residues in the CDR3. The chain's CDR3 is CSVCGTGTGNTIYF. CDR3 bases read: TGCAGCGTCTGTGGGACAGGGACTGGAAACACC.

Details on this clone: Sequencing ends 3 residues short of the CDR3 end; the germline J gene provides the rest. This chain joins TRBV30 and TRBJ2-2; 15 nucleotides agree with TRBD2. The germline V gene encodes CDR1 GTSNPN and CDR2 SVGIG (reference sequence). The length of the CDR3 is 16 residues. Trimming cost V 6 bases and J 3 bases; bases outside gene matches: 5. The CDR3 spells CACSGLAGGDTGELFF. The DNA read from the CDR3 is TGTGCCTGTTCCGGACTAGCGGGAGGGGACACCGGGGAG.

For this clone: The read finishes 3 residues shy of the CDR3 end, and the germline J gene is used to complete it. The gene calls are TRBV7-6 and TRBJ2-1; D ambiguous. Trimming pared 4 bases from V and 4 bases from J, leaving 8 bases between. The CDR3 spans 13 residues. Per germline, CDR1 SGHVS and CDR2 FNYEAQ. CDR3 bases read: TGTGCCAGCAGCTCAGATGGTTACAATGAG. It specifies CASSSDGYNE. The full CDR3 protein is CASSSDGYNEQFF.

Concerning this clone itself: The read terminates 3 residues before the CDR3 end, so the remaining end is supplied by the germline J gene. The V gene is TRBV7-3, the J gene TRBJ2-5; D possibly corresponds to TRBD2 (6 bases). The CDR3 spans 15 residues. Trimming removed 2 bases from V and 2 bases from J, with 12 bases in between. Germline V gene lookup returns CDR1 SGHTA and CDR2 FQGTGA. The CDR3 here is CASSLGGGDQETQYF. The part of the CDR3 DNA that was read is TGTGCCAGCAGCTTAGGTGGCGGGGATCAAGAGACC.

Worth noting for this clone: The read gets to within 3 residues of the CDR3 end, and the germline J gene fills in the rest. The genes are TRBV7-9 and TRBJ2-2; 9 bases map to TRBD1. V lost 6 bases to trimming and J lost 1 base; unmatched junction nucleotides: 0. Germline V gives CDR1 SEHNR, CDR2 FQNEAQ (reference sequence). The CDR3 covers 14 residues. The CDR3 is CASRGQGNTGELFF. The sequenced CDR3 bases are TGTGCCAGCAGGGGACAGGGGAACACCGGGGAG.

For this clone: The read stops 3 residues short of the end of the CDR3; the missing end is completed from the germline J gene. The rearrangement links TRBV19 to TRBJ2-2; the match to TRBD1 covers 11 bases. CDR1 is LNHDA and CDR2 is SQIVND in the germline V gene (reference sequence). Trimming removed 4 bases from V and 6 bases from J; junction bases left unmatched: 10. CDR3 length: 17 residues. CDR3 residues: CASSTRTGGGTSGELFF. The DNA read from the CDR3 is TGTGCCAGTAGTACACGGACAGGGGGCGGGACCTCCGGGGAG. The whole variable domain, filled in from reference TRBV19 and TRBJ2-2, reads DGGITQSPKYLFRKEGQNVTLSCEQNLNHDAMYWYRQDPGQGLRLIYYSQIVNDFQKGDIAEGYSVSREKKESFPLTVTSAQKNPTAFYLCASSTRTGGGTSGELFFGEGSRLTVL.

The CDR3 bases that were read are TGTGCCAGCAGCGTCGGACCGAGCGGCGGCAATGAG. Protein: CASSVGPSGGNE. The full-length CDR3 reads as CASSVGPSGGNEQFF. The V gene is TRBV7-6, the J gene TRBJ2-1, with TRBD2 as a possible D gene (5 bases). The read ends 3 residues shy of where the CDR3 ends; the end is completed using the germline J gene. This CDR3 contains 15 residues. CDR1 is SGHVS, CDR2 FNYEAQ, per germline. V was cut by 5 bases and J by 6 bases, with 17 bases left in between.

In the case of this clone: The CDR3 end is not reached by the read, which stops 3 residues before it; the germline J gene fills it in. The V gene is TRBV7-8, the J gene TRBJ2-1; 8 bases are a match to TRBD2. With 5 bases clipped from V and 8 bases from J, the junction kept 8 bases outside the gene matches. CDR3 size: 14 residues. Germline V lookup: CDR1 SGHVS, CDR2 FQNEAQ. The DNA read from the CDR3 is TGTGCCAGCAGCACCCGGGGGGGGACATATGAG. This encodes CASSTRGGTYE. The whole CDR3 protein is CASSTRGGTYEQFF.

Turning to this clone: The DNA ends 3 residues before the CDR3 does, and the rest of the CDR3 is filled in from the germline J gene. The chain joins TRBV7-9 to TRBJ2-1, with TRBD1 matching over 8 bases. V lost 5 bases and J lost 8; bases outside the gene matches: 8. Germline CDR1 and CDR2: SEHNR and FQNEAQ (reference sequence). This CDR3 is 14 amino acids long. CDR3 DNA, as far as it was read: TGTGCCAGCAGCCCGAGGACAGGGTGGGATGAG. Translated, it gives CASSPRTGWDE. The entire CDR3 protein is CASSPRTGWDEQFF.

Concerning this clone: Sequencing ends 3 residues short of the CDR3 end; the germline J gene provides the rest. This chain links TRBV19 with TRBJ1-6, with 8 bases aligning to TRBD1. The CDR3 runs to 14 residues. Trimming at V came to 6 bases and at J to 5 bases, leaving 3 bases not matched to a gene. Per germline, CDR1 LNHDA and CDR2 SQIVND (reference sequence). The CDR3 spells CASRRGQDNSPLHF. The CDR3 DNA, read in part, is TGTGCCAGTAGACGGGGACAGGATAATTCACCC.

Comment on this clone: Read data end 3 residues before the CDR3 end; the end is taken from the germline J gene. This chain joins TRBV6-1 and TRBJ2-4; D uncertain. The CDR3 is 12 amino acids. Trimming removed 6 bases at V and 6 bases at J, with 9 bases between. Germline CDR1 reads MNHNS; CDR2 reads SASEGT. Partial CDR3 DNA: TGTGCCAGCAGAGAATTCGGAAACATT. Translated, it gives CASREFGNI. The entire CDR3 protein reads CASREFGNIQYF.

Comment on this clone: The CDR3 extends 3 residues past the end of the read, so its final part is completed from the germline J gene. This chain connects TRBV5-5 to TRBJ2-2; D call uncertain. The ends were cut back, 1 base at V and 6 bases at J, with 13 bases in the middle. The CDR3 sequence is 15 residues long. CDR1 and CDR2 (germline): SGHKS, YYEKEE (reference sequence). The part of the CDR3 DNA that was read is TGTGCCAGCAGCTTGAATCCAGGTTCAGCCGGGGAG. Its protein is CASSLNPGSAGE. In full, the CDR3 is CASSLNPGSAGELFF.

About this clone: The CDR3 end falls 3 residues outside the read, so it is completed with the germline J gene. The chain is built from TRBV6-2 or TRBV6-3 and TRBJ2-6; D may be TRBD1 (6 bases). Trimming took off 0 bases at V and 3 bases at J, with 6 bases between the two ends. CDR1 is MNHEY, CDR2 SVGEGT, per germline. This CDR3 is built from 15 residues. CDR3 DNA (partial): TGTGCCAGCAGTTACTCCAGGGGTGGGGCCAACGTC. It encodes CASSYSRGGANV. The complete CDR3 reads CASSYSRGGANVLTF.

Notes on this clone: Read data end 3 residues before the CDR3 end; the end is taken from the germline J gene. The genes are TRBV5-1 and TRBJ2-3, with D tentatively TRBD1 (6 bases). The CDR3 spans 13 residues. CDR1 and CDR2 from the germline V gene are SGHRS and YFSETQ. The sequenced part of the CDR3 DNA is TGCGCCAGCAGCCCGGGACAAAAAGGGACG. Protein: CASSPGQKGT. The CDR3 reads in full as CASSPGQKGTQYF.

For this clone: Read sequence stops 3 residues before the CDR3 end, and the germline J gene provides the missing end. The chain combines TRBV10-3 with TRBJ1-6, with 8 bases identical to TRBD1. The CDR3 is made up of 13 amino acids. V lost 6 bases and J lost 9; bases outside the gene matches: 4. Germline V CDR1 and CDR2: ENHRY, SYGVKD. CDR3 sequence: CAIRTGETSPLHF. The CDR3 bases that were read are TGTGCCATCAGGACAGGGGAGACTTCACCC.